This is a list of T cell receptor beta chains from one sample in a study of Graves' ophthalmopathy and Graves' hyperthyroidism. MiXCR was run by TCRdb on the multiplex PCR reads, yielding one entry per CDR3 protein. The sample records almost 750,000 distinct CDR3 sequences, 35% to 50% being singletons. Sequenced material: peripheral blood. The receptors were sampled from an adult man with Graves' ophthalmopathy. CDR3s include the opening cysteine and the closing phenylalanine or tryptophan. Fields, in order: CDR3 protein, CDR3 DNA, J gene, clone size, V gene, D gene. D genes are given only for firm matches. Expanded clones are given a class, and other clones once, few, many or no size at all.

CDR3: CASSPEPQGAPWNTEAFF; DNA: TGTGCCAGCAGTCCCGAGCCTCAGGGGGCGCCTTGGAACACTGAAGCTTTCTTT; J: TRBJ1-1; size: once; V: TRBV7-3; D: TRBD1
CDR3: CAISEWTTGNTIYF; DNA: TGTGCCATCAGTGAATGGACAACCGGAAACACCATATATTTT; J: TRBJ1-3; size: -; V: TRBV10-3; D: -
CDR3: CASSPSSSEQYF; DNA: TGTGCCAGCAGCCCTAGCAGTTCCGAGCAGTACTTC; J: TRBJ2-7; size: many; V: TRBV10-3; D: -
CDR3: CASSSSGGDQPQHF; DNA: TGCGCCAGCAGCTCTTCAGGGGGGGATCAGCCCCAGCATTTT; J: TRBJ1-5; size: -; V: TRBV5-1; D: TRBD1
CDR3: CASSPGALYEQYF; DNA: TGTGCCAGCAGCCCAGGGGCCCTATACGAGCAGTACTTC; J: TRBJ2-7; size: -; V: TRBV3-1; D: -
CDR3: CASSPGTGEPEKLFF; DNA: TGTGCCAGCAGCCCAGGGACAGGGGAGCCTGAAAAACTGTTTTTT; J: TRBJ1-4; size: once; V: TRBV5-5; D: TRBD1
CDR3: CASSVEGAPSEAFF; DNA: TGTGCCAGCAGCGTCGAGGGGGCGCCGAGTGAAGCTTTCTTT; J: TRBJ1-1; size: -; V: TRBV9; D: TRBD1
CDR3: CASSFERNTGELFF; DNA: TGTGCCAGCAGCTTCGAGCGTAACACCGGGGAGCTGTTTTTT; J: TRBJ2-2; size: -; V: TRBV7-9; D: -
CDR3: CSVEDRGYGYTF; DNA: TGCAGCGTTGAAGATCGAGGGTATGGCTACACCTTC; J: TRBJ1-2; size: many; V: TRBV29-1; D: -
CDR3: CASSLGLADSGTQYF; DNA: TGCGCCAGCAGCTTGGGACTAGCGGATTCGGGGACCCAGTACTTC; J: TRBJ2-5; size: -; V: TRBV5-1; D: TRBD2
CDR3: CASTPGFGTYEQYF; DNA: TGTGCCAGCACCCCCGGCTTCGGAACCTACGAGCAGTACTTC; J: TRBJ2-7; size: few; V: TRBV5-5; D: -
CDR3: CASSEARGQETQYF; DNA: TGTGCCAGCAGTGAAGCCCGGGGGCAAGAGACCCAGTACTTC; J: TRBJ2-5; size: many; V: TRBV25-1; D: -
CDR3: CASSMGQGINQPQHF; DNA: TGTGCCAGTAGTATGGGACAGGGGATCAATCAGCCCCAGCATTTT; J: TRBJ1-5; size: few; V: TRBV19; D: TRBD1
CDR3: CSVVGTGGDAAYEQYF; DNA: TGCAGCGTTGTTGGGACAGGGGGCGATGCGGCCTACGAGCAGTACTTC; J: TRBJ2-7; size: -; V: TRBV29-1; D: TRBD1
CDR3: CASSLAPDRSSGANVLTF; DNA: TGTGCCAGCAGCTTAGCCCCCGACAGGAGCTCTGGGGCCAACGTCCTGACTTTC; J: TRBJ2-6; size: many; V: TRBV7-2; D: -
CDR3: CASSTGTGEWETQYF; DNA: TGTGCCAGTTCCACCGGGACAGGGGAGTGGGAGACCCAGTACTTC; J: TRBJ2-5; size: -; V: TRBV10-3; D: TRBD1
CDR3: CASSLEGLIYGYTF; DNA: TGCGCCAGCAGCTTGGAGGGACTTATCTATGGCTACACCTTC; J: TRBJ1-2; size: many; V: TRBV5-1; D: -
CDR3: CATSGTGGPNTEAFF; DNA: TGTGCCACCAGCGGGACAGGGGGCCCGAACACTGAAGCTTTCTTT; J: TRBJ1-1; size: -; V: TRBV24-1; D: TRBD1
CDR3: CATVEEGTANTEAFF; DNA: TGTGCCACCGTCGAGGAAGGGACCGCGAACACTGAAGCTTTCTTT; J: TRBJ1-1; size: few; V: TRBV6-2/TRBV6-3; D: -
CDR3: CASSQWSRGINEQYF; DNA: TGTGCCAGCAGCCAATGGTCCAGGGGCATTAACGAGCAGTACTTC; J: TRBJ2-7; size: -; V: TRBV7-9; D: -
CDR3: CASSLGRVVPEAFF; DNA: TGTGCCAGCAGCTTAGGCAGGGTGGTCCCTGAAGCTTTCTTT; J: TRBJ1-1; size: few; V: TRBV7-2; D: -
CDR3: CSATLQGGEQYF; DNA: TGCAGTGCCACCCTACAGGGGGGCGAGCAGTACTTC; J: TRBJ2-7; size: few; V: TRBV20-1; D: TRBD1
CDR3: CASSELRQNTEAFF; DNA: TGTGCCAGCAGTGAATTGCGACAGAACACTGAAGCTTTCTTT; J: TRBJ1-1; size: many; V: TRBV2; D: -
CDR3: CSADSRTNSNQPQHF; DNA: TGCAGTGCTGACTCAAGAACGAATAGCAATCAGCCCCAGCATTTT; J: TRBJ1-5; size: few; V: TRBV20-1; D: -
CDR3: CASSQDPDRAPNQPQHF; DNA: TGTGCCAGCAGCCAAGATCCAGACAGAGCACCAAATCAGCCCCAGCATTTT; J: TRBJ1-5; size: -; V: TRBV4-2; D: -
CDR3: CASKGGSNQPQHF; DNA: TGTGCCAGCAAGGGGGGTAGCAATCAGCCCCAGCATTTT; J: TRBJ1-5; size: many; V: TRBV24-1; D: -
CDR3: CASSFRGQGVNFAGELFF; DNA: TGTGCCAGCAGCTTCCGGGGACAGGGGGTAAATTTTGCCGGGGAGCTGTTTTTT; J: TRBJ2-2; size: -; V: TRBV7-9; D: TRBD1
CDR3: CASSWEGETQYF; DNA: TGTGCCAGCAGTTGGGAGGGGGAGACCCAGTACTTC; J: TRBJ2-5; size: many; V: TRBV6-1; D: TRBD2
CDR3: CASSDYGGGTYEQYF; DNA: TGTGCCAGCAGTGATTATGGCGGGGGGACCTACGAGCAGTACTTC; J: TRBJ2-7; size: few; V: TRBV2; D: TRBD2
CDR3: CASGSSRPQETQYF; DNA: TGTGCCAGCGGTAGCTCTAGGCCCCAAGAGACCCAGTACTTC; J: TRBJ2-5; size: few; V: TRBV11-1; D: -
CDR3: CASSRIRDTEYNSPLHF; DNA: TGTGCCAGCAGCCGAATCCGGGACACCGAGTATAATTCACCCCTCCACTTT; J: TRBJ1-6; size: -; V: TRBV11-2; D: -
CDR3: CASSQTPGRNNSPLHF; DNA: TGCGCCAGCAGCCAGACTCCGGGGCGAAATAATTCACCCCTCCACTTT; J: TRBJ1-6; size: -; V: TRBV2; D: -
CDR3: CASSYPGRGRTSSYEQYF; DNA: TGTGCCAGCAGCTACCCGGGCAGAGGGAGAACCTCCTCCTACGAGCAGTACTTC; J: TRBJ2-7; size: few; V: TRBV7-9; D: -
CDR3: CSARHREPNQETQYF; DNA: TGCAGTGCTAGACACAGGGAACCCAACCAAGAGACCCAGTACTTC; J: TRBJ2-5; size: -; V: TRBV20-1; D: -
CDR3: CATSPTSGGTSYEQYF; DNA: TGTGCCACCAGCCCTACTAGCGGCGGAACCTCCTACGAGCAGTACTTC; J: TRBJ2-7; size: -; V: TRBV15; D: TRBD2
CDR3: CAGSPADRATANTGELFF; DNA: TGTGCCGGCAGCCCGGCGGACAGGGCTACGGCGAACACCGGGGAGCTGTTTTTT; J: TRBJ2-2; size: -; V: TRBV7-9; D: TRBD1
CDR3: CASSGTVTYEQYF; DNA: TGCGCCAGCAGTGGGACAGTAACCTACGAGCAGTACTTC; J: TRBJ2-7; size: once; V: TRBV10-1; D: -
CDR3: CSARDPRQGKNQPQHF; DNA: TGCAGTGCTAGAGATCCACGACAGGGAAAAAATCAGCCCCAGCATTTT; J: TRBJ1-5; size: -; V: TRBV20-1; D: TRBD1
CDR3: CASSIGQGLNQPQHF; DNA: TGTGCCAGTAGTATCGGACAGGGTCTCAATCAGCCCCAGCATTTT; J: TRBJ1-5; size: -; V: TRBV19; D: TRBD1
CDR3: CASSYLRGRDYEQYF; DNA: TGTGCCAGCAGTTACCTCCGGGGGAGGGACTACGAGCAGTACTTC; J: TRBJ2-7; size: few; V: TRBV6-5; D: TRBD2
CDR3: CSTRTAGDTEAFF; DNA: TGCAGCACGCGGACAGCCGGGGACACTGAAGCTTTCTTT; J: TRBJ1-1; size: many; V: TRBV29-1; D: -
CDR3: CASSLAIRPMVTEAFF; DNA: TGTGCCAGCAGCTTAGCGATTCGTCCGATGGTCACTGAAGCTTTCTTT; J: TRBJ1-1; size: -; V: TRBV7-9; D: -